This T cell receptor (beta chain) comes out of a study of T cells in pancreatic ductal adenocarcinoma (dated by TCRdb to about 2017). With regard to the full study: Surgically resected pancreatic ductal adenocarcinoma specimens were analyzed for the quantity, spatial distribution, and characteristics of both suppressive cells and tumor-infiltrating CD8+ T cells, an effort aimed at clarifying the adaptive T-cell response occurring naturally. Findings and caveats that apply to the study as a whole: T-cell clonality did not differ significantly between tumor and blood, with mean clonality approximately 0.11 in tumors and less than 0.08 in blood. Comparisons of clonality between tumor and blood may be biased toward lower diversity because tumors are enriched in CD45RO+ effector T cells rather than naive T cells. Because inoperable disease is present at presentation in most pancreatic cancer patients, the resected cohort was biased toward the minority with early-stage disease. Blood samples had more total productive templates and 7 to 8-fold more unique clonotypes than tumor samples.

According to the germline V gene, CDR1 reads MNHEY and CDR2 reads SVGAGI. The CDR3, cysteine through phenylalanine, is 14 amino acids long. Only the CDR3 DNA is retained, 42 bases long and in frame from the first base. The trim is 4 bases for V and 6 bases for J, with a gap of 14 bases between the germline ends. The immunoSEQ hsTCRB kit was used to amplify TCR beta CDR3 regions from genomic DNA. An Illumina HiSeq system was used to carry out high-throughput TRB CDR3 sequencing. As for the original processing: Sequencing reads were analyzed with the immunoSEQ software, and nonproductive sequences with premature stops or frame-shifts were excluded. To calculate repertoire clonality, Shannon entropy was normalized by log2 of the number of unique productive sequences, and that value was subtracted from one. Here the immuneACCESS table is served through TCRdb, limited to in-frame sequences with V and J called. Missing clones are a known gap in these copies; in checked studies unresolved V genes cover under half, and the rest lacks a known reason. V and J calls and clone size follow that table, whereas D and trimming were derived from the DNA. The sample yields 15,000 to 20,000 clones; almost 90% were counted once. 0.94% of the sample is held by the ten biggest clonotypes.

The selected pancreatic ductal adenocarcinoma patients had received surgery without neoadjuvant therapy. Peripheral blood was collected in heparin tubes, and PBMCs were then isolated from the blood with a histopaque density gradient and cryopreserved in about 9.7% DMSO. The DNeasy Blood and Tissue Kit, with Proteinase K and RNase treatment, was used to extract genomic DNA from 7 PBMC specimens and roughly 10 flash-frozen tumor specimens. Notes on this clone: The target of this receptor is not known. Base qualities are missing; no much larger clone stands one base away.

The sequence joins TRBV6-5 to TRBJ2-3; there is no confident call for the D gene. What was sequenced was PBMCs. This TCR derives from a human donor with pancreatic ductal adenocarcinoma. The base sequence is TGTGCCAGCAGTTTGTTGCGTCCCCGGGATACGCAGTATTTT. This encodes CASSLLRPRDTQYF.